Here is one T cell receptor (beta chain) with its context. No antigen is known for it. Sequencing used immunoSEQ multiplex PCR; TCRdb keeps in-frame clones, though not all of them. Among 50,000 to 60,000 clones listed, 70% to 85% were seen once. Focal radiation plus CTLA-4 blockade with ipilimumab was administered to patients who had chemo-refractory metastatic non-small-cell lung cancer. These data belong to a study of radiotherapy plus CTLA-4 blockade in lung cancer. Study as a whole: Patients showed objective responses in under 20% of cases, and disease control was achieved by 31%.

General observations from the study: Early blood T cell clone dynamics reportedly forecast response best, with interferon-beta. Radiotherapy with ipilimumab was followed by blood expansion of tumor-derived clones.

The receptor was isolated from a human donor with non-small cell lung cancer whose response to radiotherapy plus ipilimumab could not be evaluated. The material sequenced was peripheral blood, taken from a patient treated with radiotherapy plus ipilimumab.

The CDR3 protein is CASSAGIAGGRADTQYF. CDR3 nucleotides: TGTGCCAGCAGTGCAGGGATAGCGGGGGGGCGGGCAGATACGCAGTATTTT. The chain carries TRBV6-1 and TRBJ2-3; 11 bases are shared with TRBD2. The V gene end was trimmed by 4 bases and the J gene end by 4 bases; junction bases not matched to a gene: 10. This CDR3 is 17 amino acids long. CDR1 and CDR2 from the germline V gene are MNHNS and SASEGT.